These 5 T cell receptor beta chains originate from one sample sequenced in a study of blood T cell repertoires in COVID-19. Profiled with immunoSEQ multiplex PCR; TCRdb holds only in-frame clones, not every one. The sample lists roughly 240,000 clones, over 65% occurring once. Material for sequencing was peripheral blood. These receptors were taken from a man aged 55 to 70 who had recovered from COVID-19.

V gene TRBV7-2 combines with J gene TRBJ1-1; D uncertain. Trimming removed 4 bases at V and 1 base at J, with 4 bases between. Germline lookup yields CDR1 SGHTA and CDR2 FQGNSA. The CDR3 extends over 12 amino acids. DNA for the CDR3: TGTGCCAGCAGCTGGAGGAACACTGAAGCTTTCTTT. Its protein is CASSWRNTEAFF.

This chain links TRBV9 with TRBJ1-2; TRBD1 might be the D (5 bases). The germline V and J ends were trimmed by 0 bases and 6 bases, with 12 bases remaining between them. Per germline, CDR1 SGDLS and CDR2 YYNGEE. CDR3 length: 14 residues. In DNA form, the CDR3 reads TGTGCCAGCAGCGTAGGTCGCCAGGGCGATGGCTACACCTTC. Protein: CASSVGRQGDGYTF. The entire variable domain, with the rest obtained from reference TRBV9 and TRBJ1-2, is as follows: DSGVTQTPKHLITATGQRVTLRCSPRSGDLSVYWYQQSLDQGLQFLIQYYNGEERAKGNILERFSAQQFPDLHSELNLSSLELGDSALYFCASSVGRQGDGYTFGSGTRLTVV.

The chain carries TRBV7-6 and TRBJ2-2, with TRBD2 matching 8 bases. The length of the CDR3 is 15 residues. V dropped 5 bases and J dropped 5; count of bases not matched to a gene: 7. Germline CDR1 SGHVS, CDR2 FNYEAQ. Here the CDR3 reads CASSDSGRGTGELFF. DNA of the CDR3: TGTGCCAGCAGCGACAGCGGGAGAGGAACCGGGGAGCTGTTTTTT.

CDR3 protein: CASSLGIMNTEAFF. The CDR3 nucleotides read TGTGCCAGCAGCTTGGGTATTATGAACACTGAAGCTTTCTTT. This rearrangement joins TRBV5-5 to TRBJ1-1; D uncertain. Trimming removed 0 bases from V and 0 bases from J, with 6 bases in between. The CDR3 loop spans 14 amino acids. In germline, CDR1 is SGHKS, CDR2 YYEKEE (reference sequence).

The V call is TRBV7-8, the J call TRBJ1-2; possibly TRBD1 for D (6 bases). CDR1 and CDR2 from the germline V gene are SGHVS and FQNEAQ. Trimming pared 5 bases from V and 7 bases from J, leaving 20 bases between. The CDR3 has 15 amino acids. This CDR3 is CASSRTGSDSGGYTF. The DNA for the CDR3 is TGTGCCAGCAGCCGAACAGGGAGCGACAGTGGTGGCTACACCTTC.